One and the same sample provided the 17 T cell receptor beta chains below, sequenced in a study of blood T cell repertoires in COVID-19. Method: immunoSEQ multiplex PCR; TCRdb's copy keeps in-frame clones and lacks some. The sample consists of some 50,000 clones, 77% of them appearing once. Sequencing was performed on peripheral blood. The origin of the receptors is a human donor with active or convalescent COVID-19. The donor label of this sample is uncertain.

Concerning this clone: The junction shows a germline mismatch at one end, possibly a read error. This sequence joins TRBV6-4 and TRBJ2-7, with no clear D. CDR1 is MRHNA and CDR2 is SNTAGT in the germline V gene. The CDR3 extends over 13 amino acids. CDR3 nucleotide sequence: TGCGCCCCTAACCCTACGAGCTCCTACGAGCAGTACTTC. Its protein is CAPNPTSSYEQYF.

This rearrangement joins TRBV19 to TRBJ2-1, with D tentatively TRBD2 (6 bases). The CDR3 has 15 residues. Trimming left V 4 bases short and J 4 bases short, with 14 bases between. Germline V lookup: CDR1 LNHDA, CDR2 SQIVND (reference sequence). CDR3 bases: TGTGCCAGTAGTAGACTAGAGGGCTCATACAATGAGCAGTTCTTC. This sequence encodes CASSRLEGSYNEQFF.

This chain connects TRBV9 to TRBJ2-2, with 8 bases that match TRBD2. Per the germline V gene, CDR1 is SGDLS and CDR2 is YYNGEE. Trimming cost V 3 bases and J 6 bases; bases outside gene matches: 4. The CDR3 covers 14 residues. Here the CDR3 DNA reads TGTGCCAGCAGCGAAACTAGCGGCGCCGGGGAGCTGTTTTTT. Translating gives CASSETSGAGELFF.

V usage is TRBV19 and J usage is TRBJ2-5, with a possible D match to TRBD1 (5 bases). Germline V CDR1 and CDR2: LNHDA, SQIVND (reference sequence). Deletions cut 2 bases from V and 5 bases from J, with 12 bases between. The CDR3 sequence is 14 residues long. Written as DNA, the CDR3 is TGTGCCAGTAGTATAAGATACTCAGGGGAGACCCAGTACTTC. Residues: CASSIRYSGETQYF.

The chain couples TRBV12-3 or TRBV12-4 to TRBJ1-2; TRBD1 aligns across 8 bases. J was trimmed by 7 bases and V by 3 bases; bases with no gene match: 1. CDR3 length equals 12 residues. CDR3: CASSFGTGGYTF. In nucleotides, the CDR3 is TGTGCCAGCAGTTTCGGGACAGGTGGCTACACCTTC.

This chain joins TRBV9 and TRBJ2-3; D is perhaps TRBD1 (5 bases). Germline V gene sequence: CDR1 SGDLS, CDR2 YYNGEE. The V and J ends lost 2 bases and 6 bases respectively, with 16 bases between them. CDR3 size: 15 residues. The DNA of the CDR3 is TGTGCCAGCAGCGTTGCGCCAGGGCGAGAGGATACGCAGTATTTT. This translates into CASSVAPGREDTQYF. Based on the CDR3 plus reference TRBV9 and TRBJ2-3, the full variable domain is DSGVTQTPKHLITATGQRVTLRCSPRSGDLSVYWYQQSLDQGLQFLIQYYNGEERAKGNILERFSAQQFPDLHSELNLSSLELGDSALYFCASSVAPGREDTQYFGPGTRLTVL.

V is TRBV7-2 and J is TRBJ2-1; 10 nucleotides line up with TRBD2. The CDR3 spans 17 residues. Germline V gene lookup returns CDR1 SGHTA and CDR2 FQGNSA. V was pared by 2 bases and J by 1 base, with 5 bases of the junction left unmatched. CDR3 sequence reads: CASSLLAGDASYNEQFF. The CDR3 bases are TGTGCCAGCAGCTTACTAGCGGGAGATGCATCCTACAATGAGCAGTTCTTC.

This chain connects TRBV18 to TRBJ1-4; possible D gene TRBD1, 6 bases. From germline, CDR1 is KGHSH and CDR2 LQKENI. The V end lost 5 bases, the J end lost 1 base, and 8 bases lay between the germline ends. The CDR3 sequence is 14 residues long. The CDR3 DNA reads TGTGCCAGCTCAGAGACAGGAACTAATGAAAAACTGTTTTTT. Amino acids: CASSETGTNEKLFF.

The chain employs TRBV7-6 and TRBJ1-2; possible D gene TRBD1, 5 bases. V was clipped by 6 bases and J by 8 bases, with 19 bases between them. This CDR3 is built from 14 residues. Germline V gene sequence: CDR1 SGHVS, CDR2 FNYEAQ. CDR3: CASSPAGGGYGYTF. The CDR3 nucleotides are TGTGCCAGCAGTCCAGCGGGTGGGGGTTACGGCTACACCTTC.

The J gene is TRBJ1-3, the V gene TRBV19, with D possibly matching TRBD1 (5 bases). The CDR3 has 16 amino acids. Per germline, CDR1 LNHDA and CDR2 SQIVND (reference sequence). V shed 2 bases and J shed 2 bases, with 13 bases lying between them. The CDR3 nucleotides read TGTGCCAGTAGTATAAATTCGCCAGGGCCTGGAAACACCATATATTTT. Protein: CASSINSPGPGNTIYF.

The J gene is TRBJ1-5, the V gene TRBV12-3 or TRBV12-4, with D possibly being TRBD1 (5 bases). Deletions cut 6 bases from V and 3 bases from J, with 9 bases between. This CDR3 comprises 13 residues. Here the CDR3 reads CASSPTANQPQHF. In DNA, the CDR3 is TGTGCCAGCAGCCCGACAGCCAATCAGCCCCAGCATTTT.

This clone was seen a single time. CDR3 protein: CASSSTNRATEAFF. CDR3 nucleotide sequence: TGTGCCAGCAGTTCCACTAACAGGGCTACTGAAGCTTTCTTT. V and J are TRBV6-5 and TRBJ1-1; the D gene is possibly TRBD1 (6 bases). Germline V gene data show CDR1 as MNHEY and CDR2 as SVGAGI. V dropped 4 bases and J dropped 5 bases, with 14 bases sitting between them. The length of the CDR3 is 14 residues.

This clone was detected only once. This chain links TRBV6-6 with TRBJ2-7; TRBD1 is a possible D gene (5 bases). The CDR3 is 16 residues long. CDR1 and CDR2 from the germline V gene are MNHNY and SVGAGI (reference sequence). Trimming took off 1 base at V and 5 bases at J, with 18 bases between the two ends. The DNA for the CDR3 is TGTGCCAGCAGTTACTTCCTTAGGGTCCCCAGGGACGAGCAGTACTTC. Translated: CASSYFLRVPRDEQYF.

This chain joins TRBV5-1 and TRBJ1-6; tentative D call: TRBD1 (6 bases). Looked up from germline, CDR1 is SGHRS and CDR2 is YFSETQ. V shed 4 bases and J shed 8 bases, with 13 bases lying between them. The CDR3 loop spans 14 amino acids. The CDR3 region is CASSVGQRDSPLHF. The CDR3 DNA reads TGCGCCAGCAGCGTCGGACAGAGGGATTCACCCCTCCACTTT.

This clone was observed once. The V call is TRBV12-3 or TRBV12-4, the J call TRBJ2-7; 7 positions match TRBD2. The V gene end was trimmed by 7 bases and the J gene end by 3 bases; junction bases not matched to a gene: 6. CDR3 length: 13 amino acids. The DNA for the CDR3 is TGTGCCAGCATGAATCTAGCGGTCTACGAGCAGTACTTC. This codes for CASMNLAVYEQYF.

The V and J genes are TRBV3-1 (or the pseudogene TRBV3-2) and TRBJ2-7, with 9 positions matching TRBD2. The CDR3 contains 16 residues. Germline CDR1 LGHDT, CDR2 YNNKEL (reference sequence). V was pared by 1 base and J by 3 bases, with 7 bases of the junction left unmatched. The CDR3 nucleotides are TGTGCCAGCAGCCAAGTAGGCGGACTAGCGTTCTACGAGCAGTACTTC. Translation gives CASSQVGGLAFYEQYF.

The J gene is TRBJ2-7, the V gene TRBV6-4; 9 nucleotides agree with TRBD1. Trimming took 1 base from V and 3 from J; bases not matched to a gene: 10. Germline V gene sequence: CDR1 MRHNA, CDR2 SNTAGT. This CDR3 spans 17 amino acids. This CDR3 is CASSDLEKWDRDYEQYF. The CDR3 nucleotides read TGTGCCAGCAGTGACTTGGAAAAGTGGGACAGGGACTACGAGCAGTACTTC.